This passage covers 27 T cell receptor beta chains from one sample sequenced in a study of T cells after yellow fever vaccination. TCRdb re-called the 5' RACE reads through MiXCR, storing one row per CDR3 protein. The repertoire holds hundreds of thousands of distinct CDR3 sequences, with approximately 12% as singletons. Sample: CD4+ T cells sorted from PBMCs, taken 15 days after the yellow fever booster vaccination. These receptor sequences come from a man aged 18 to 30 who received the YFV17D yellow fever vaccine.

The chain is built from TRBV12-3 or TRBV12-4 and TRBJ1-1; unclear D gene. V lost 3 bases to trimming and J lost 5 bases, with 1 base between them. The CDR3 length is 10 residues. The CDR3 region is CASSLTEAFF. In DNA form, the CDR3 reads TGTGCCAGCAGTTTGACTGAAGCTTTCTTT.

The J gene is TRBJ1-2, the V gene TRBV20-1, with D hard to call. The CDR3 spans 15 residues. CDR1 and CDR2 from the germline V gene are DFQATT and SNEGSKA (reference sequence). Trimming took 5 bases from V and 0 from J, leaving 16 bases between them. This CDR3 is CSAGPPGQPNYGYTF. The CDR3 nucleotides are TGCAGTGCTGGCCCCCCGGGCCAGCCTAACTATGGCTACACCTTC.

The chain combines TRBV5-1 with TRBJ2-3; possibly TRBD2 for D (7 bases). In germline, CDR1 is SGHRS, CDR2 YFSETQ. The CDR3 consists of 15 residues. With 0 bases removed from V and 7 bases from J, the gap between germline ends came to 15 bases. CDR3 sequence reads: CASSLGLGGVNTQYF. The CDR3 bases are TGCGCCAGCAGCTTGGGACTAGGGGGGGTGAATACGCAGTATTTT.

The chain is built from TRBV7-8 and TRBJ2-5, with D tentatively TRBD2 (5 bases). The V end was cut by 1 base, the J end by 9 bases, with 15 bases between. CDR3 length: 14 amino acids. Germline assignment: CDR1 SGHVS and CDR2 FQNEAQ. The CDR3 bases are TGTGCCAGCAGCTTAGTTGGTACCGGGCGGGCCCAGTACTTC. Its translation is CASSLVGTGRAQYF.

As regards this clonotype: At one end the junction does not follow the germline gene, possibly because of a read error. This sequence joins TRBV5-1 and TRBJ2-5, with 9 bases fitting TRBD1. The V gene's germline CDR1 is SGHRS and CDR2 YFSETQ. This CDR3 is 15 amino acids long. The CDR3 coding sequence is TGCGCCAGCGGCTTCTGGGGACAGGGCCAAGAGACCCAGTACTTC. Encoded protein: CASGFWGQGQETQYF.

This clonotype was detected many times. V and J are TRBV6-5 and TRBJ2-7; D is undetermined. There are 13 residues in the CDR3. Looked up from germline, CDR1 is MNHEY and CDR2 is SVGAGI. Trimming shortened V by 0 bases and J by 6 bases, and 9 bases separated the two germline ends. CDR3 in amino acids: CASSYSMGSEQYV. CDR3 DNA sequence: TGTGCCAGCAGTTACTCGATGGGTTCCGAGCAGTACGTC.

Many counts were recorded for this clonotype. V usage is TRBV10-3 and J usage is TRBJ2-1, with D hard to call. V dropped 8 bases and J dropped 0 bases, with 26 bases sitting between them. This CDR3 contains 19 residues. Germline V CDR1 and CDR2: ENHRY, SYGVKD. The CDR3, as DNA: TGTGCCATCGCGGAGACCGCAAGACCTTTGGCTGGCTCCTACAATGAGCAGTTCTTC. It codes for CAIAETARPLAGSYNEQFF.

This chain links TRBV7-3 with TRBJ1-1; D remains unclear. V lost 2 bases and J lost 0, with 10 bases in between. The CDR3 has 15 residues. CDR1 is SGHTA, CDR2 FQGTGA, per germline. The CDR3 protein is CASSLRSAMNTEAFF. CDR3 nucleotides: TGTGCCAGCAGCTTACGGTCGGCTATGAACACTGAAGCTTTCTTT.

This sequence joins TRBV11-3 and TRBJ2-3; no definite D call. Germline V gene data show CDR1 as SGHNT and CDR2 as YENEEA. V was clipped by 1 base and J by 4 bases, with 6 bases between them. CDR3 length equals 13 residues. The CDR3 protein is CASSLGRSDTQYF. CDR3 DNA: TGTGCCAGCAGCTTAGGAAGGTCAGATACGCAGTATTTT.

The J gene is TRBJ1-6, the V gene TRBV4-3; maybe TRBD1 (5 bases). The V end was cut by 5 bases, the J end by 6 bases, with 8 bases between. CDR1 and CDR2 (germline): LGHNA, YSLEER. The CDR3 is 13 residues long. As DNA, the CDR3 is TGCGCCAGCAGCGGGGACCTTAATTCACCCCTCCACTTT. Translating gives CASSGDLNSPLHF.

The chain has TRBV29-1 and TRBJ2-5, with unresolved D. The V and J ends lost 4 bases and 3 bases respectively, with 12 bases between them. Germline V gives CDR1 SQVTM, CDR2 ANQGSEA. This CDR3 has 13 residues. This CDR3 reads CSVAQGREETQYF. CDR3 bases: TGCAGCGTTGCCCAAGGTAGAGAAGAGACCCAGTACTTC.

The chain couples TRBV19 to TRBJ2-5, with 10 bases aligning to TRBD1. Germline CDR1 and CDR2: LNHDA and SQIVND (reference sequence). With 5 bases clipped from V and 7 bases from J, the junction kept 7 bases outside the gene matches. The CDR3 consists of 14 residues. CDR3 DNA sequence: TGTGCCAGTAGTGGGACAGGGGTGGCTGGGACCCAGTACTTC. As protein: CASSGTGVAGTQYF.

This chain joins TRBV24-1 and TRBJ2-3; D call uncertain. Trimming took off 4 bases at V and 3 bases at J, with 13 bases between the two ends. The length of the CDR3 is 15 residues. Per the germline V gene, CDR1 is KGHDR and CDR2 is SFDVKD. The CDR3 loop reads CATSDPRAGTDTQYF. The CDR3 bases are TGTGCCACCAGTGACCCCCGAGCTGGGACAGATACGCAGTATTTT.

V is TRBV18 and J is TRBJ2-7, with a possible D match to TRBD2 (6 bases). Trimming shortened V by 3 bases and J by 0 bases, and 9 bases separated the two germline ends. CDR3 length: 14 residues. Per germline, CDR1 KGHSH and CDR2 LQKENI. The CDR3 region has the DNA TGTGCCAGCTCACCGGTGGAGGGCTCCTACGAGCAGTACGTC. Translation: CASSPVEGSYEQYV.

V gene TRBV3-1 combines with J gene TRBJ1-6, with 12 positions matching TRBD1. This CDR3 spans 15 amino acids. After removal of 5 bases from V and 9 bases from J, the junction contained 5 bases not matched to a gene. Germline V gene sequence: CDR1 LGHDT, CDR2 YNNKEL (reference sequence). The CDR3 sequence is CASSSRDRGPSPLHF. The DNA of the CDR3 is TGTGCCAGCAGCTCCCGGGACAGGGGGCCTTCACCCCTCCACTTT.

The rearrangement joins TRBV5-1 to TRBJ2-3; D is unclear. The CDR3 loop spans 16 amino acids. V lost 0 bases and J lost 6, with 17 bases in between. The germline V gene has CDR1 SGHRS and CDR2 YFSETQ. The chain's CDR3 is CASSLEGRMGVDTQYF. The CDR3 nucleotides are TGCGCCAGCAGCTTGGAAGGCAGGATGGGTGTGGATACGCAGTATTTT.

The rearrangement links TRBV7-6 to TRBJ2-7; D possibly matches TRBD1 or TRBD2 (5 bases each). The V end lost 5 bases, the J end lost 2 bases, and 16 bases lay between the germline ends. The CDR3 consists of 15 residues. Germline V CDR1 and CDR2: SGHVS, FNYEAQ. DNA of the CDR3: TGTGCCAGCAGCGCCGGGACGCAGGGAGCCTACGAGCAGTACTTC. The encoded protein is CASSAGTQGAYEQYF. Filled out from reference TRBV7-6 and TRBJ2-7, the complete variable domain reads GAGVSQSPRYKVTKRGQDVALRCDPISGHVSLYWYRQALGQGPEFLTYFNYEAQQDKSGLPNDRFSAERPEGSISTLTIQRTEQRDSAMYRCASSAGTQGAYEQYFGPGTRLTVT.

This clonotype was picked up many times. The rearrangement joins TRBV12-3 or TRBV12-4 to TRBJ1-2; 7 bases line up with TRBD1. J lost 8 bases, V lost 5 bases, and 11 bases had no gene match. The CDR3 is 14 residues long. The CDR3 protein is CASSRQGREVGYTF. The CDR3 DNA sequence: TGTGCCAGCAGTCGACAGGGCCGGGAGGTGGGCTACACCTTC.

The CDR3 DNA reads TGTGCCAGCAAGGACAGGTACACCTCCTACGAGCAGTACTTC. Protein sequence: CASKDRYTSYEQYF. The genes are TRBV2 and TRBJ2-7; 7 bases fit TRBD1. With 7 bases clipped from V and 0 bases from J, the junction kept 6 bases outside the gene matches. The germline CDR1 and CDR2 sequences are SNHLY and FYNNEI. The CDR3 consists of 14 residues.

This clonotype was recorded a few times. The CDR3 is CASSLYVPSPYYEQYF. The CDR3, as DNA: TGTGCCAGCTCACTCTATGTTCCAAGCCCCTACTACGAGCAGTACTTC. The chain joins TRBV18 to TRBJ2-7; D unclear. Trimming removed 4 bases at V and 3 bases at J, with 19 bases between. CDR3 length: 16 residues. The germline V gene encodes CDR1 KGHSH and CDR2 LQKENI.

In its sample, this clonotype was seen a few times. The chain combines TRBV6-6 with TRBJ1-1; 11 positions match TRBD1. This CDR3 is 14 amino acids long. Germline V gene sequence: CDR1 MNHNY, CDR2 SVGAGI (reference sequence). Trimming took 5 bases from V and 5 from J; bases not matched to a gene: 4. The DNA of the CDR3 is TGTGCCAGCAGTGGGACAGGGGGAGGTACTGAAGCTTTCTTT. Protein sequence: CASSGTGGGTEAFF.

There are a few counts of this clonotype. The chain couples TRBV7-6 to TRBJ2-2, with TRBD2 matching 7 bases. Germline V gene data show CDR1 as SGHVS and CDR2 as FNYEAQ. The CDR3 extends over 17 amino acids. With 3 bases clipped from V and 1 base from J, the junction kept 8 bases outside the gene matches. The CDR3, as DNA: TGTGCCAGCAGCTTTAGAGAGGCGGGGGAGAACACCGGGGAGCTGTTTTTT. As protein: CASSFREAGENTGELFF.

This chain uses TRBV9 with TRBJ1-6, with unresolved D. Germline loops: CDR1 SGDLS, CDR2 YYNGEE. Trimming left V 0 bases short and J 10 bases short, with 8 bases between. The CDR3 spans 13 residues. Here the CDR3 reads CASSVEEGSPLHF. The CDR3 coding sequence is TGTGCCAGCAGCGTAGAAGAGGGCTCACCCCTCCACTTT.

In this sample, this clonotype turned up a few times. The genes are TRBV5-1 and TRBJ2-1, with 7 bases that match TRBD2. J was trimmed by 7 bases and V by 0 bases; bases with no gene match: 7. The CDR3 has 15 residues. Germline CDR1 is SGHRS and CDR2 is YFSETQ. The CDR3 here is CASSLEGRDRNEQFF. In DNA form, the CDR3 reads TGCGCCAGCAGCTTGGAGGGGAGGGACCGGAATGAGCAGTTCTTC.

This clonotype was detected ten times or more. The V and J genes are TRBV10-1 and TRBJ2-3; D remains unclear. Trimming took 4 bases from V and 0 from J, leaving 8 bases between them. This CDR3 contains 14 residues. Germline values: CDR1 WNHNN, CDR2 SYGVQD (reference sequence). The CDR3 DNA is TGCGCCAGCAGTGCGGGCGGAAGCACAGATACGCAGTATTTT. Residues: CASSAGGSTDTQYF.

The V gene is TRBV14, the J gene TRBJ2-3; no clear D. The V end was cut by 5 bases, the J end by 2 bases, with 17 bases between. Looked up from germline, CDR1 is SGHDN and CDR2 is FVKESK. CDR3 size: 16 residues. The CDR3 spells CASSETMAVVTDTQYF. The CDR3 region has the DNA TGTGCCAGCAGCGAAACAATGGCAGTAGTCACAGATACGCAGTATTTT.

The gene calls are TRBV9 and TRBJ2-3, with D perhaps TRBD1 (5 bases). V was cut by 0 bases and J by 0 bases, with 8 bases left in between. CDR3 size: 15 residues. Germline CDR1 is SGDLS and CDR2 is YYNGEE. DNA for the CDR3: TGTGCCAGCAGCGTAGGAGCAGGGAGCACAGATACGCAGTATTTT. Translating it yields CASSVGAGSTDTQYF.